These T cell receptor beta chains were read from a single sample in a study of identical twins. A single record per CDR3 protein comes from TCRdb applying MiXCR to the 5' RACE reads. Among roughly 720,000 distinct CDR3 sequences listed, roughly 18% were seen once. These same data were also listed under a study on T cells expressing NK-cell markers.

Sequencing was carried out using PBMCs. The receptors derive from a woman aged 18-29 years in good health. Both conserved end residues are part of each CDR3.

TRBJ2-6 TRBV20-1 CSATGRGSGANVLTF
TRBJ2-4 TRBV20-1 CSARDRLPAKNIQYF
TRBJ2-2 TRBV4-2 CASSLSPGQNTGELFF
TRBJ2-2 TRBV6-1 CASKYLQASGRMTGELFF
TRBJ2-3 TRBV24-1 CATSDPSGSGDTQYF
TRBJ2-7 TRBV27 CASSNSLLSPTKQYF
TRBJ2-5 TRBV5-1 CASSLSRGGRETQYF
TRBJ2-2 TRBV20-1 CSARSHVANTGELFF
TRBJ2-5 TRBV12-3/TRBV12-4 CASSFGPSIQETQYF
TRBJ2-7 TRBV5-5 CASSLEVASISYEQYF
TRBJ2-5 TRBV6-5 CASRTVLNTQYF
TRBJ1-1 TRBV24-1 CATVPPGTEAFF
TRBJ2-7 TRBV18 CASSDSLYQPYEQYF
TRBJ2-1 TRBV6-2/TRBV6-3 CASSYSRGGSNYNEQFF
TRBJ2-3 TRBV14 CASSQELVDTQYF
TRBJ2-7 TRBV29-1 CSAQGTRSYEQYF
TRBJ2-7 TRBV5-5 CASSSAWDNAYEQYF
TRBJ2-1 TRBV6-1 CASTDYNNEQFF
TRBJ2-3 TRBV9 CASSVESGAYSTSTDTQYF
TRBJ1-5 TRBV2 CASSNQDSRSQPQHF
TRBJ1-2 TRBV6-5 CASSYLGNYGYTF
TRBJ2-7 TRBV7-8 CASSLNGEQYF
TRBJ2-4 TRBV29-1 CSVGLDIQYF
TRBJ1-2 TRBV5-1 CASSRDFPPANYGYTF
TRBJ2-1 TRBV29-1 CSVWDPQSQRSYNEQFF
TRBJ2-3 TRBV20-1 CSAVRAGGPRGADTQYF
TRBJ2-1 TRBV20-1 CSARMGTIYNEQFF
TRBJ2-5 TRBV6-5 CASSYTGAATLQETQYF
TRBJ2-1 TRBV20-1 CSVPSNEQFF
TRBJ2-3 TRBV15 CATGSGSSDTQYF
TRBJ2-3 TRBV10-2 CASSQDRGLYF
TRBJ2-3 TRBV20-1 CSAKFHNTDTQYF
TRBJ2-2 TRBV10-3 CAIRDRGGEGDRTGELFF
TRBJ2-1 TRBV6-2/TRBV6-3 CASTEGGGEQFF
TRBJ2-5 TRBV12-3/TRBV12-4 CASSLYRGQRETQYF
TRBJ2-1 TRBV20-1 CSAPGTSGGAVDNEQFF
TRBJ2-1 TRBV7-6 CASSLSGLADYNEQFF
TRBJ2-3 TRBV6-2/TRBV6-3 CASSSQKATQYF
TRBJ2-7 TRBV5-5 CASRPGVVGTYEQYF
TRBJ2-7 TRBV7-2 CASSFSSSEQYF
TRBJ1-2 TRBV9 CASSVGGLLNYGYTF
TRBJ2-7 TRBV30 CAWRGTGVPYEQYF
TRBJ1-1 TRBV29-1 CSVEGGWGTEAFF
TRBJ2-2 TRBV20-1 CSASGAGGNTGELFF
TRBJ2-1 TRBV5-6 CASSWGLAANNEQFF
TRBJ2-7 TRBV19 CASSITGTSEQYF